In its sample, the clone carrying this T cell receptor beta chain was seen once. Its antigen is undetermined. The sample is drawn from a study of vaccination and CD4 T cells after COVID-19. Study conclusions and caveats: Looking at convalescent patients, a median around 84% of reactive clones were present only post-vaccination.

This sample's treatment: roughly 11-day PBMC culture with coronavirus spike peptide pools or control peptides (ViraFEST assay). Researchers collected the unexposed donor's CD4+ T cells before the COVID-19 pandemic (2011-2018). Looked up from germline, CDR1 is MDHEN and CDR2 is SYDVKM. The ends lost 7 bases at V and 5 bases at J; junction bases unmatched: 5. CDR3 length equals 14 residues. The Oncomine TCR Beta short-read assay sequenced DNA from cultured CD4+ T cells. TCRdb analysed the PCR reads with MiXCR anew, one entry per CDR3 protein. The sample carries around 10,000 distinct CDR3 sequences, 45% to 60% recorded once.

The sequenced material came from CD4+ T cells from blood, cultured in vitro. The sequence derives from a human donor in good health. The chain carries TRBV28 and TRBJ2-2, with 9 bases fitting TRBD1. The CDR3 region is CASIRQGETGELFF. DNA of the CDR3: TGTGCCAGCATTCGACAGGGGGAGACCGGGGAGCTGTTTTTT.